The source of this TCR beta chain is a study of blood T cell repertoires in COVID-19. Study context: Samples taken during acute and convalescent COVID-19 were collected in the United States, Italy and Spain. Sources were T cells, B-cell-depleted T cells, or PBMCs; the material itself was cDNA or gDNA.

With 1 base removed from V and 7 bases from J, the gap between germline ends came to 16 bases. The length of the CDR3 is 15 residues. Germline CDR1 SGHAT, CDR2 FQNNGV. In the original analysis: Counts of nucleated cells, estimated from reference gene primer amplification, were obtained. The assay was immunoSEQ multiplex PCR, and TCRdb's table has in-frame clones only and misses some. Clonal size and the V and J genes are those of that table, whereas D and trimming came from the DNA. The table shows about 16,000 clones, with about four fifths occurring only once. The V and J genes are TRBV11-2 and TRBJ1-2; D is undetermined. What was sequenced was peripheral blood. The sequence came from a man aged 60-69 years with acute or convalescent COVID-19. The CDR3 protein is CASSLGAEGYVGYTF. CDR3 DNA: TGTGCCAGCAGCTTAGGCGCGGAGGGTTATGTTGGCTACACCTTC. Based on the CDR3 plus reference TRBV11-2 and TRBJ1-2, the full variable domain is EAGVAQSPRYKIIEKRQSVAFWCNPISGHATLYWYQQILGQGPKLLIQFQNNGVVDDSQLPKDRFSAERLKGVDSTLKIQPAKLEDSAVYLCASSLGAEGYVGYTFGSGTRLTVV.